A selection of T cell receptor beta chains follows, all from one sample in a study of T cell responses to AZD1222 COVID-19 vaccine. TCRdb's table, derived via immunoSEQ multiplex PCR, lists solely in-frame clones and lacks some. The table includes 100,000 to 120,000 clones, roughly 90% detected once. The sample here was peripheral blood, taken on day 0 of AZD1222 vaccination. These receptors all stem from an adult in good health. Both conserved end residues are part of each CDR3. A D gene is named only where the DNA matches it firmly. Size tells how often a clone was seen (once, few, many) or the class of an expanded clone, and some rows leave it out.

size: -; V: TRBV7-8; J: TRBJ1-3; D: -; DNA: TGTGCCAGCAGCTCCGGAGATGGGAGGGGAAACACCATATATTTT; CDR3: CASSSGDGRGNTIYF
size: -; V: TRBV11-2; J: TRBJ1-4; D: -; DNA: TGTGCCAGCTCCCCGAGGCAGGGAGGGGAAAAACTGTTTTTT; CDR3: CASSPRQGGEKLFF
size: -; V: TRBV27; J: TRBJ2-1; D: -; DNA: TGTGCCAGCAGTTATAGGGGAAATGAGCAGTTCTTC; CDR3: CASSYRGNEQFF
size: -; V: TRBV7-9; J: TRBJ2-3; D: -; DNA: TGTGCCAGCAGCCTCGATATAGGGAGCACAGATACGCAGTATTTT; CDR3: CASSLDIGSTDTQYF
size: -; V: TRBV19; J: TRBJ1-4; D: TRBD1; DNA: TGTGCCAGTAGTATCGGAGGACAGGGGCGGGAAAAACTGTTTTTT; CDR3: CASSIGGQGREKLFF
size: -; V: TRBV9; J: TRBJ1-4; D: TRBD1; DNA: TGTGCCAGCAGCGTAACGCAGGGGGCGACAACTAATGAAAAACTGTTTTTT; CDR3: CASSVTQGATTNEKLFF
size: -; V: TRBV5-1; J: TRBJ2-3; D: TRBD2; DNA: TGCGCCAGCAGCTTGGAGGTCGGGGGGGCCACAGATACGCAGTATTTT; CDR3: CASSLEVGGATDTQYF
size: -; V: TRBV6-5; J: TRBJ1-2; D: TRBD1; DNA: TGTGCCAGCAGTTTATATGCCGGGACAGGGTACTATGGCTACACCTTC; CDR3: CASSLYAGTGYYGYTF
size: -; V: TRBV5-1; J: TRBJ1-1; D: -; DNA: TGCGCCAGCAGCTTGGGCAGCGGTGGGGGGAACACTGAAGCTTTCTTT; CDR3: CASSLGSGGGNTEAFF
size: -; V: TRBV7-2; J: TRBJ1-1; D: -; DNA: TGTGCCAGCAGCTTATTCGGACCGATGAACACTGAAGCTTTCTTT; CDR3: CASSLFGPMNTEAFF
size: -; V: TRBV7-3; J: TRBJ1-2; D: -; DNA: TGTGCCAGCAGGCTCGTCCCCGGCTACACCTTC; CDR3: CASRLVPGYTF
size: -; V: TRBV2; J: TRBJ2-3; D: -; DNA: TGTGCCAGCAGCGATGACTACGACACAGATACGCAGTATTTT; CDR3: CASSDDYDTDTQYF
size: -; V: TRBV19; J: TRBJ2-3; D: -; DNA: TGTGCCAGTAGTATCATGAGCAGGGGTGGTACGCAGTATTTT; CDR3: CASSIMSRGGTQYF
size: -; V: TRBV10-2; J: TRBJ2-7; D: -; DNA: TGCGCCAGCCGCATGGGAACGGAATCCTACGAGCAGTACTTC; CDR3: CASRMGTESYEQYF
size: -; V: TRBV28; J: TRBJ2-7; D: TRBD1; DNA: TGTGCCAGCAGCCGGCCCGACAGGGGTCGGTACGAGCAGTACTTC; CDR3: CASSRPDRGRYEQYF
size: -; V: TRBV6-5; J: TRBJ1-1; D: -; DNA: TGTGCCAGCAGGAAGTCGGGGGCGGGTGAAGCTTTCTTT; CDR3: CASRKSGAGEAFF
size: -; V: TRBV2; J: TRBJ2-2; D: -; DNA: TGTGCCAGCAGTGTGTTAGGAGTGAACACCGGGGAGCTGTTTTTT; CDR3: CASSVLGVNTGELFF
size: once; V: TRBV6-2/TRBV6-3; J: TRBJ2-7; D: TRBD2; DNA: TGTGCCAGCAGTTACGCGGGGGACGAGCAGTACTTC; CDR3: CASSYAGDEQYF
size: -; V: TRBV18; J: TRBJ1-1; D: -; DNA: TGTGCCAGCTCAGCGACAGCTCAGAACACTGAAGCTTTCTTT; CDR3: CASSATAQNTEAFF
size: -; V: TRBV13; J: TRBJ1-2; D: -; DNA: TGTGCCAGCAGCTCCTACGGCGGGGGGAGTTCCGTTGGCTACACCTTC; CDR3: CASSSYGGGSSVGYTF
size: -; V: TRBV10-2; J: TRBJ2-5; D: -; DNA: TGCGCCAGCAGTGAGTCTCCAGAGACCCAGTACTTC; CDR3: CASSESPETQYF
size: -; V: TRBV19; J: TRBJ2-7; D: TRBD1; DNA: TGTGCCAGTAGTATCTCGATTGCGGGACAGGGCCACGAGCAGTACTTC; CDR3: CASSISIAGQGHEQYF
size: -; V: TRBV5-6; J: TRBJ1-1; D: -; DNA: TGTGCCAGCAGCGGGCCACAGGACCTGGGTGAAGCTTTCTTT; CDR3: CASSGPQDLGEAFF
size: -; V: TRBV28; J: TRBJ2-3; D: TRBD2; DNA: TGTGCCAGCAGTCAGGGACTAGCGGGGAGCACAGATACGCAGTATTTT; CDR3: CASSQGLAGSTDTQYF
size: -; V: TRBV10-2; J: TRBJ2-7; D: -; DNA: TGCGCCACCCCCTCCGTGGACGTCCCGTCCTACGAGCAGTACTTC; CDR3: CATPSVDVPSYEQYF
size: many; V: TRBV5-1; J: TRBJ2-7; D: -; DNA: TGCGCCAGCAGCTTGACGGCAGGGGGAGGTTACGAGCAGTACTTC; CDR3: CASSLTAGGGYEQYF
size: -; V: TRBV21-1; J: TRBJ2-7; D: -; DNA: TGTGCCAGCAGCCCCTACACAGGGACCCTAACCTACGAGCAGTACTTC; CDR3: CASSPYTGTLTYEQYF
size: -; V: TRBV6-4; J: TRBJ1-2; D: TRBD1; DNA: TGTGCCAGCAGTTCTGAACAGGGGGCTGGCGGCTACACCTTC; CDR3: CASSSEQGAGGYTF
size: -; V: TRBV4-2; J: TRBJ2-2; D: TRBD1; DNA: TGTGCCAGCAGCCAGGGACAGCGGAACACCGGGGAGCTGTTTTTT; CDR3: CASSQGQRNTGELFF
size: -; V: TRBV28; J: TRBJ2-2; D: TRBD1; DNA: TGTGCCAGCAGTGGCGTGACAGGGGTCACCGGGGAGCTGTTTTTT; CDR3: CASSGVTGVTGELFF
size: -; V: TRBV11-2; J: TRBJ2-3; D: -; DNA: TGTGCCAGCAGCTTAGTTCGGGATTTCACAGATACGCAGTATTTT; CDR3: CASSLVRDFTDTQYF
size: -; V: TRBV6-5; J: TRBJ1-2; D: -; DNA: TGTGCCAGCAGTTTCGGCACAGGGAACTATGGCTACACCTTC; CDR3: CASSFGTGNYGYTF
size: -; V: TRBV15; J: TRBJ1-5; D: -; DNA: TGTGCCACCAGCAGAGATCTGGGGGGAAATCAGCCCCAGCATTTT; CDR3: CATSRDLGGNQPQHF
size: -; V: TRBV11-3; J: TRBJ2-1; D: TRBD2; DNA: TGTGCCAGCAGCTCCGGACTAGCGGGAGATCAGTTCTTC; CDR3: CASSSGLAGDQFF
size: -; V: TRBV2; J: TRBJ2-1; D: TRBD1; DNA: TGTGCCAGCAGTGAATCCCGTGCGGGACAGGGAAACAATGAGCAGTTCTTC; CDR3: CASSESRAGQGNNEQFF
size: -; V: TRBV2; J: TRBJ2-7; D: -; DNA: TGTGCCAGCAGGACGGGGCAGGGGTACAACGAGCAGTACTTC; CDR3: CASRTGQGYNEQYF
size: -; V: TRBV2; J: TRBJ1-5; D: -; DNA: TGTGCCAGCAAGGAGGTACAGAGCAATCAGCCCCAGCATTTT; CDR3: CASKEVQSNQPQHF